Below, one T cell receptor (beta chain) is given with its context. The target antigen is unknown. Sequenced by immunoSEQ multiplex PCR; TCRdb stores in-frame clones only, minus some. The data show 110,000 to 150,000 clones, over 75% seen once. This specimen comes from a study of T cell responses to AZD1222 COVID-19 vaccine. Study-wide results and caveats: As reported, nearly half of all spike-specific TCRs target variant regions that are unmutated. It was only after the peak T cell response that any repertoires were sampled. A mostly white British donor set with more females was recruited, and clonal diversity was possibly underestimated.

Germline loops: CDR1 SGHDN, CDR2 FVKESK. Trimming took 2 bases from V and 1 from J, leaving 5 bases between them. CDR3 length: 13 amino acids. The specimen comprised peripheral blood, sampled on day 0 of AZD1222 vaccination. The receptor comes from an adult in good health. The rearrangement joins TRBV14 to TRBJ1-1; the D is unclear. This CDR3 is CASSQQSNTEAFF. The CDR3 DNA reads TGTGCCAGCAGCCAACAGTCGAACACTGAAGCTTTCTTT.